The 7 T cell receptor beta chains below come from one sample, sequenced in a study of breast tumors, draining lymph nodes, adjacent tissues. MiXCR, run by TCRdb on the multiplex PCR reads, gives a single entry per CDR3 protein. This table holds roughly 130,000 distinct CDR3 sequences, just under 20% found once. The lymph nodes were axillary draining lymph nodes from breast cancer patients. The sequenced sample was axillary lymph node tissue. These receptors were taken from a female donor with breast cancer. Some clones in this sample may be carry-over from other donors' samples.

Concerning this clonotype itself: Since a much larger clone is just one base distant, this may be a read error. The rearrangement uses TRBV6-1 and TRBJ1-2, with D unclear. V lost 6 bases, J lost 4 bases, and 15 bases lay in between. The CDR3 is 14 amino acids. Germline lookup yields CDR1 MNHNS and CDR2 SASEGT. The DNA for the CDR3 is TGTGCCAGCAGAGTCGAAAGTACAGTCTATGGCTACACCTTC. The encoded protein is CASRVESTVYGYTF.

Concerning this clonotype: This may be a read error: a much more frequent sequence differs by one nucleotide. V gene TRBV11-3 combines with J gene TRBJ1-2, with D tentatively TRBD1 (5 bases). Germline CDR1 and CDR2: SGHNT and YENEEA. This CDR3 has 14 residues. CDR3 sequence reads: CASSLRGSGYRYTF. In nucleotides, the CDR3 is TGTGCCAGCAGCTTGAGGGGTAGCGGCTATCGCTACACCTTC.

This clonotype was counted ten times or more. The chain joins TRBV24-1 to TRBJ2-7; D remains ambiguous. The CDR3 covers 11 residues. Trimming removed 1 base at V and 9 bases at J, with 6 bases between. In germline, CDR1 is KGHDR, CDR2 SFDVKD. For the CDR3, the DNA is TGTGCCACCAGTGATTTCGAACGGCAGTACTTC. Translating it yields CATSDFERQYF.

A remark on this clonotype: Being one base from a much bigger clone, this may be a read error. The chain is built from TRBV7-8 and TRBJ2-1; 9 nucleotides align to TRBD1. CDR3 length equals 15 residues. After removal of 1 base from V and 4 bases from J, the junction contained 2 bases not matched to a gene. CDR1 and CDR2 (germline): SGHVS, FQNEAQ. CDR3 sequence reads: CASSLEQGAYNEQFF. CDR3 nucleotide sequence: TGTGCCAGCAGCTTAGAACAGGGGGCGTACAATGAGCAGTTCTTC.

This clonotype was recorded many times. The chain links TRBV6-5 to TRBJ1-5, with D possibly TRBD1 on 5 matching bases. The ends were cut back, 4 bases at V and 0 bases at J, with 13 bases in the middle. Germline assignment: CDR1 MNHEY and CDR2 SVGAGI. The CDR3 runs to 16 residues. The CDR3 DNA reads TGTGCCAGCAGTTCTCTGGGGGGACTTAGCAATCAGCCCCAGCATTTT. Protein: CASSSLGGLSNQPQHF.

This clonotype came up many times. V and J are TRBV7-9 and TRBJ2-1; D gene uncertain. Germline V gene data show CDR1 as SEHNR and CDR2 as FQNEAQ (reference sequence). The CDR3 has 13 residues. Between the trimmed V and J ends, which lost 8 bases and 1 base, there was a span of 9 bases. The CDR3 nucleotides are TGTGCCAGCCAGACCGGGTCCTACAATGAGCAGTTCTTC. Its translation: CASQTGSYNEQFF.

This clonotype was picked up many times. The chain combines TRBV2 with TRBJ2-5, with D maybe TRBD2 (6 bases). The germline CDR1 and CDR2 sequences are SNHLY and FYNNEI. V shed 9 bases and J shed 2 bases, with 16 bases lying between them. CDR3 length: 14 amino acids. The DNA for the CDR3 is TGTGCCAGTACCCAAGGGGCGGGACAAGAGACCCAGTACTTC. This translates into CASTQGAGQETQYF.